A selection of T cell receptor beta chains follows, all from one sample in a study of T cells after yellow fever vaccination. Via MiXCR, TCRdb re-called the 5' RACE reads, giving one row per CDR3 protein. This table has fewer than 650,000 distinct CDR3 sequences, roughly 22% appearing once. This sample comprised PBMCs, obtained more than 20 days after the first yellow fever vaccination. The receptor source for this set is a man between 18 and 29 years old who received the YFV17D yellow fever vaccine. The CDR3 runs from the conserved cysteine through the conserved F or W. Size is omitted from some rows. Given values are once, few, many or a class for expanded clones.

>NA|TRBV4-3
CASSQQGLDNEQFF
>NA|TRBV30
CAWSRRRGGQYF
>NA|TRBV7-2
CASSLNSGRTYEQYF
>NA|TRBV9
CASNLRGNLDEQFF
>NA|TRBV11-2
CASSSTSSFTDTQYF
>once|TRBV19
CASSAGLAGGNTQYF
>NA|TRBV4-3
CASSQGEGWPQHF
>NA|TRBV20-1
CSGVREEFGYTF
>NA|TRBV7-9
CASSLGGILNTEAFF
>NA|TRBV7-9
CASSGSGTGVFNQPQHF
>NA|TRBV3-1
CASSPQGRGGVTGELFF
>few|TRBV24-1
CATSDSFRNYGYTF
>few|TRBV7-2
CASRWGPRNEQFF
>many|TRBV7-3
CASSQVGVNEQFF
>NA|TRBV12-3/TRBV12-4
CASRQGPGELFF
>many|TRBV4-3
CASSQDEYRVTEAFF
>NA|TRBV6-2/TRBV6-3
CASSYSELAGLPGANVLTF
>many|TRBV7-2
CASSFLSYEQYF
>many|TRBV18
CASSPESAYGYTF
>many|TRBV7-2
CASRFGGANEQFF
>few|TRBV6-1
CASSAPDRGGGELFF
>NA|TRBV7-6
CASSLALRGDNEQFF
>few|TRBV7-3
CASSRDSVTGELFF
>NA|TRBV20-1
CSASVSQNTEAFF
>NA|TRBV6-1
CASSQGLGENNSPLHF
>NA|TRBV7-8
CASSLAQRLNQPQHF
>NA|TRBV6-4
CASSDEAGGPTDTQYF
>few|TRBV10-3
CAISPVTPDRDYEQYF
>NA|TRBV7-3
CASSLTVSSEAFF
>NA|TRBV10-2
CASSESGIIYEQYF
>NA|TRBV12-3/TRBV12-4
CASGGQAGATEAFF
>few|TRBV3-1
CASSQRGNEQFF
>NA|TRBV20-1
CSAFLGVPTEGNEQFF
>few|TRBV9
CASSIGPGTRHNEQFF
>few|TRBV9
CASGRGADTVDEQFF
>few|TRBV7-9
CASSSLSSPLHF
>few|TRBV13
CASSPGGGGTKETQYF
>few|TRBV20-1
CSARDIGGVDTQYF
>NA|TRBV12-3/TRBV12-4
CASSVRDTQYF
>NA|TRBV12-3/TRBV12-4
CASIGVPGANVLTF
>NA|TRBV5-1
CASSFSTDPIQAFF
>NA|TRBV12-3/TRBV12-4
CASSLGEYFPGNTIYF
>NA|TRBV5-1
CASSLAGSRQETQYF
>many|TRBV7-2
CASSPYMGNSNEQFF
>NA|TRBV15
CATSRSGIAKNIQYF
>NA|TRBV7-2
CASRGGTSTGETQYF
>few|TRBV5-1
CASSLQGQGSGNTIYF